The clone carrying this TCR beta chain was picked up one time. The data derive from a study of cytomegalovirus exposure and HLA in healthy donors. Germline V lookup: CDR1 SGHTA, CDR2 FQGNSA. CDR3 size: 18 residues. The ends lost 2 bases at V and 4 bases at J; junction bases unmatched: 12. Nominal health characterized the donors when sampled, though unrecorded immune exposures were likely. It was with 60 Vbeta and 13 Jbeta primers that the PCR ran. The protocol was immunoSEQ multiplex PCR, while the TCRdb copy is restricted to in-frame clones and leaves out a portion. Of around 180,000 clones in the sample, about four fifths were seen once.

The genes are TRBV7-2 and TRBJ2-1, with 9 bases matching TRBD2. The sequenced sample consisted of PBMCs. The TCR was taken from a man aged 18-30 years in good health and CMV-seronegative. The CDR3 here is CASSLKGRWAGGYNEQFF. DNA of the CDR3: TGTGCCAGCAGCTTAAAGGGCCGGTGGGCGGGGGGGTACAATGAGCAGTTCTTC.